Shown below are 32 T cell receptor beta chains from a single sample sequenced in a study of blood T cell repertoires in COVID-19. Here immunoSEQ multiplex PCR was the method, and the copy in TCRdb shows in-frame clones only, minus some. The sample shows approximately 470,000 clones, approximately 85% of them seen only once. Sequenced material: peripheral blood. The receptors were sampled from a human donor in a cohort sampled during active COVID-19.

The gene calls are TRBV11-3 and TRBJ2-5; TRBD1 agrees at 9 bases. This CDR3 spans 17 amino acids. V dropped 1 base and J dropped 1; count of bases not matched to a gene: 7. Germline lookup yields CDR1 SGHNT and CDR2 YENEEA. CDR3: CASSLGRTGALQETQYF. CDR3 nucleotide sequence: TGTGCCAGCAGCTTAGGAAGGACAGGGGCCCTCCAAGAGACCCAGTACTTC.

V gene TRBV18 combines with J gene TRBJ2-1; 7 bases agree with TRBD2. Germline assignment: CDR1 KGHSH and CDR2 LQKENI. V lost 5 bases, J lost 8 bases, and 15 bases stayed unmatched. The CDR3 runs 16 residues. The CDR3 DNA sequence: TGTGCCAGCTCATCAGACGGACTAGTAGGAGGTGATGAGCAGTTCTTC. Protein: CASSSDGLVGGDEQFF.

This chain uses TRBV28 with TRBJ1-4, with 8 positions matching TRBD1. This CDR3 comprises 18 residues. Per germline, CDR1 MDHEN and CDR2 SYDVKM. Trimming removed 6 bases from V and 3 bases from J; junction bases left unmatched: 15. The CDR3 is CASSPPRGTRGPNEKLFF. CDR3 coding DNA: TGTGCCAGCAGCCCCCCCCGGGGAACCAGGGGGCCTAATGAAAAACTGTTTTTT. The variable domain in full, with the rest retrieved from reference TRBV28 and TRBJ1-4, is DVKVTQSSRYLVKRTGEKVFLECVQDMDHENMFWYRQDPGLGLRLIYFSYDVKMKEKGDIPEGYSVSREKKERFSLILESASTNQTSMYLCASSPPRGTRGPNEKLFFGSGTQLSVL.

At least ten counts were recorded for this clone. V and J are TRBV18 and TRBJ2-1; tentatively, D is TRBD1 (5 bases). CDR1 and CDR2 from the germline V gene are KGHSH and LQKENI. Trimming took 6 bases from V and 8 from J, leaving 11 bases between them. This CDR3 spans 12 amino acids. The CDR3 reads CASSLQGDEQFF. DNA of the CDR3: TGTGCCAGCTCTCTCCAAGGGGATGAGCAGTTCTTC.

This clone was seen more than once but under ten times. CDR3 protein: CAWSGAGVNLESTETQYF. CDR3 nucleotides: TGTGCCTGGAGTGGTGCGGGAGTAAATTTGGAATCTACGGAGACCCAGTACTTC. The V call is TRBV30, the J call TRBJ2-5, with 7 bases that match TRBD2. Germline CDR1 reads GTSNPN; CDR2 reads SVGIG (reference sequence). With 1 base clipped from V and 5 bases from J, the junction kept 19 bases outside the gene matches. This CDR3 has 18 amino acids.

This clone occurred once. CDR3 in DNA: TGCGCCAGCAGCCCCAGTGGTAGCGGGAGTATTTATGAGCAGTTCTTC. It translates to CASSPSGSGSIYEQFF. This chain uses TRBV5-1 with TRBJ2-1; 9 nucleotides line up with TRBD2. The CDR3 runs 16 residues. Germline-derived CDR1 and CDR2 are SGHRS and YFSETQ. Germline trimming cut 4 bases from V and 8 bases from J; bases unmatched to any gene: 13.

The chain joins TRBV6-1 to TRBJ1-2; perhaps TRBD1 as D (5 bases). This CDR3 has 15 residues. Trimming removed 1 base from V and 4 bases from J, with 13 bases in between. Germline V gene lookup returns CDR1 MNHNS and CDR2 SASEGT. CDR3 bases: TGTGCCAGCAGTGAAGGTCCGCAGGGTATCTATGGCTACACCTTC. Translation gives CASSEGPQGIYGYTF.

V is TRBV29-1 and J is TRBJ1-2, with D perhaps matching TRBD1 (6 bases). The CDR3 has 13 amino acids. Germline lookup yields CDR1 SQVTM and CDR2 ANQGSEA. The V end lost 8 bases, the J end lost 3 bases, and 16 bases lay between the germline ends. For the CDR3, the DNA is TGCAGCACTGAGGGGGAGGGAGACTATGGCTACACCTTC. It codes for CSTEGEGDYGYTF.

CDR3 in amino acids: CASSFGTEAYEQYF. DNA of the CDR3: TGTGCCAGCAGTTTCGGCACAGAAGCCTACGAGCAGTACTTC. This chain links TRBV27 with TRBJ2-7; D gene uncertain. V was cut by 3 bases and J by 2 bases, with 11 bases left in between. The CDR3 length is 14 residues. The germline gives CDR1 MNHEY, CDR2 SMNVEV (reference sequence).

Turning to this clone: Distinct nucleotide sequences in the sample also encode this CDR3. The rearrangement uses TRBV11-2 and TRBJ2-5; D is unresolved. Germline assignment: CDR1 SGHAT and CDR2 FQNNGV. Trimming shortened V by 5 bases and J by 2 bases, and 3 bases separated the two germline ends. The CDR3 has 11 amino acids. The CDR3 loop reads CASSPQETQYF. The CDR3 nucleotides read TGTGCCAGCAGCCCACAAGAGACCCAGTACTTC.

This chain connects TRBV7-9 to TRBJ1-2, with a possible D match to TRBD1 (6 bases). V shed 1 base and J shed 3 bases, with 12 bases lying between them. Germline CDR1 SEHNR, CDR2 FQNEAQ (reference sequence). This CDR3 is built from 15 residues. The CDR3 sequence is CASSLVKAGDYGYTF. The CDR3 bases are TGTGCCAGCAGCTTAGTAAAGGCAGGGGACTATGGCTACACCTTC.

The chain is built from TRBV30 and TRBJ1-2; tentatively, D is TRBD1 (5 bases). Trimming cost V 3 bases and J 2 bases, with 10 bases left between them. The CDR3 spans 13 residues. The germline V gene has CDR1 GTSNPN and CDR2 SVGIG (reference sequence). The CDR3 DNA is TGTGCCTGGAGGCCAGGGCACAACTATGGCTACACCTTC. It encodes CAWRPGHNYGYTF.

The CDR3 coding sequence is TGTGCCAGCTCACCACCACGGGGGACGAATGAGCAGTTCTTC. Encoded protein: CASSPPRGTNEQFF. The V gene is TRBV18, the J gene TRBJ2-1; the D gene is possibly TRBD2 (6 bases). Trimming took 0 bases from V and 7 from J, leaving 10 bases between them. This CDR3 is 14 amino acids long. Looked up from germline, CDR1 is KGHSH and CDR2 is LQKENI.

The rearrangement uses TRBV5-4 and TRBJ1-1; perhaps TRBD1 as D (5 bases). Trimming took 4 bases from V and 3 from J, leaving 13 bases between them. The length of the CDR3 is 14 residues. Germline V lookup: CDR1 SGHNT, CDR2 YYREEE (reference sequence). CDR3 bases: TGTGCCAGCAGCCCGGGGGGTCAGTACACTGAAGCTTTCTTT. As protein: CASSPGGQYTEAFF.

This clone turned up a few times. The V and J genes are TRBV30 and TRBJ2-7; 12 bases fit TRBD2. V was clipped by 2 bases and J by 3 bases; unmatched bases: 5. The germline V gene has CDR1 GTSNPN and CDR2 SVGIG (reference sequence). CDR3 length equals 15 residues. CDR3 protein: CAWSMTSGSFYEQYF. The CDR3 nucleotides are TGTGCCTGGAGTATGACTAGCGGGAGTTTCTACGAGCAGTACTTC.

This chain uses TRBV18 with TRBJ1-3, with a tentative D call TRBD1 (5 bases). V was cut by 4 bases and J by 0 bases, with 13 bases left in between. CDR3 size: 16 residues. Germline V lookup: CDR1 KGHSH, CDR2 LQKENI. The CDR3 DNA reads TGTGCCAGCTCACAAGAGACAGCAAGCTCTGGAAACACCATATATTTT. As protein: CASSQETASSGNTIYF.

The J gene is TRBJ2-5, the V gene TRBV2, with a tentative D call TRBD2 (5 bases). The CDR3 totals 13 residues. V was cut by 7 bases and J by 2 bases, with 11 bases left in between. Germline CDR1 and CDR2: SNHLY and FYNNEI. CDR3 DNA sequence: TGTGCCAGCACCGAGGGATTTCAAGAGACCCAGTACTTC. Encoded protein: CASTEGFQETQYF.

The genes are TRBV28 and TRBJ1-2, with 9 bases matching TRBD1. The CDR3 is 16 residues long. V lost 3 bases to trimming and J lost 4 bases; unmatched junction nucleotides: 9. Germline-derived CDR1 and CDR2 are MDHEN and SYDVKM. The CDR3 DNA follows: TGTGCCAGCAGTTTCGGGACAGGGACCACTAGCTATGGCTACACCTTC. Amino acids: CASSFGTGTTSYGYTF.

This clone has only one observation. V and J are TRBV30 and TRBJ1-1; possible D gene TRBD1, 6 bases. The ends were cut back, 3 bases at V and 4 bases at J, with 12 bases in the middle. The germline gives CDR1 GTSNPN, CDR2 SVGIG (reference sequence). The CDR3 is 13 amino acids. CDR3 in DNA: TGTGCCTGGAGACAGGGCACGGCCACTGAAGCTTTCTTT. Translated: CAWRQGTATEAFF.

This chain connects TRBV29-1 to TRBJ1-5; D is undetermined. The ends were cut back, 6 bases at V and 7 bases at J, with 13 bases in the middle. Germline assignment: CDR1 SQVTM and CDR2 ANQGSEA. This CDR3 contains 12 residues. The CDR3 nucleotides read TGCAGCGTGGCGGGATATGGACAGCCCCAGCATTTT. Protein sequence: CSVAGYGQPQHF.

This chain uses TRBV10-1 with TRBJ2-3, with D possibly TRBD2 on 6 matching bases. Trimming removed 2 bases from V and 0 bases from J, with 12 bases in between. Per germline, CDR1 WNHNN and CDR2 SYGVQD (reference sequence). The CDR3 sequence is 16 residues long. The DNA of the CDR3 is TGCGCCAGCAGTGAGGACCCTAGCGCTAGCACAGATACGCAGTATTTT. Amino acid sequence: CASSEDPSASTDTQYF.

The chain carries TRBV28 and TRBJ1-6; 7 nucleotides align to TRBD1. Germline assignment: CDR1 MDHEN and CDR2 SYDVKM. This CDR3 spans 15 amino acids. Germline trimming cut 5 bases from V and 10 bases from J; bases unmatched to any gene: 11. CDR3 DNA sequence: TGTGCCAGCAGTACCTTAGACAGGGTTGGATCACCCCTCCACTTT. It codes for CASSTLDRVGSPLHF.

V gene TRBV7-9 combines with J gene TRBJ2-1; weak D call: TRBD2 (5 bases). CDR1 and CDR2 (germline): SEHNR, FQNEAQ (reference sequence). The CDR3 runs 14 residues. V was pared by 1 base and J by 6 bases, with 10 bases between. CDR3 sequence: CASSLGEEGNEQFF. The CDR3 nucleotides read TGTGCCAGCAGCTTAGGGGAAGAGGGCAATGAGCAGTTCTTC.

The chain recombines TRBV5-4 with TRBJ2-5; D may be TRBD1 (6 bases). Germline CDR1 reads SGHNT; CDR2 reads YYREEE (reference sequence). V was clipped by 0 bases and J by 6 bases, with 9 bases between them. The CDR3 is made up of 13 amino acids. CDR3 bases: TGTGCCAGCAGCTTGGCAGGGGACCAGACCCAGTACTTC. Its protein product is CASSLAGDQTQYF.

The V and J genes are TRBV10-3 and TRBJ1-2; 10 bases match TRBD1. There are 17 residues in the CDR3. The germline gives CDR1 ENHRY, CDR2 SYGVKD. V lost 6 bases and J lost 0; bases outside the gene matches: 10. CDR3 protein: CAISSFRTGGSNYGYTF. The CDR3 region has the DNA TGTGCCATCAGCTCGTTCCGGACAGGGGGGTCTAACTATGGCTACACCTTC.

The CDR3 here is CATSEQGEETQYF. CDR3 coding DNA: TGTGCCACCAGTGAACAGGGCGAAGAGACCCAGTACTTC. The chain joins TRBV24-1 to TRBJ2-5; D may be TRBD1 (6 bases). The V gene lost 4 bases and the J gene lost 3 bases, with 8 bases spanning the gap. CDR3 length: 13 amino acids. CDR1 and CDR2 (germline): KGHDR, SFDVKD.

The CDR3 sequence is CASSPDSWNTEAFF. CDR3 in DNA: TGTGCCAGCAGCCCGGACAGTTGGAACACTGAAGCTTTCTTT. This chain links TRBV11-3 with TRBJ1-1, with D maybe TRBD1 (6 bases). The germline V gene encodes CDR1 SGHNT and CDR2 YENEEA. With 5 bases removed from V and 1 base from J, the gap between germline ends came to 11 bases. The CDR3 totals 14 residues.

The J gene is TRBJ1-1, the V gene TRBV4-1; 12 nucleotides line up with TRBD1. The CDR3 covers 14 residues. The germline CDR1 and CDR2 sequences are MGHRA and YSYEKL. Trimming removed 4 bases from V and 10 bases from J; junction bases left unmatched: 7. CDR3 coding DNA: TGCGCCAGCAGCCCGAGGGACAGGGGGCTGGTAGCTTTCTTT. It is translated as CASSPRDRGLVAFF.

This clone has only one observation. The genes are TRBV27 and TRBJ1-4, with 8 nucleotides matching TRBD1. Germline values: CDR1 MNHEY, CDR2 SMNVEV (reference sequence). The CDR3 runs 16 residues. J gave up 2 bases and V 4 bases, and 6 bases lay outside the gene matches. In DNA form, the CDR3 reads TGTGCCAGCAGTTACCGACAGGGGACGACTAATGAAAAACTGTTTTTT. Residues: CASSYRQGTTNEKLFF.

The gene calls are TRBV2 and TRBJ2-3; 10 nucleotides agree with TRBD2. Trimming at V came to 7 bases and at J to 2 bases, leaving 6 bases not matched to a gene. This CDR3 has 15 residues. Germline V gives CDR1 SNHLY, CDR2 FYNNEI. Here the CDR3 reads CASILTSGFTDTQYF. The CDR3 DNA reads as TGTGCCAGCATCCTGACTAGCGGGTTCACAGATACGCAGTATTTT.

The rearrangement links TRBV5-6 to TRBJ2-7; the match to TRBD1 covers 11 bases. The CDR3 consists of 15 residues. Looked up from germline, CDR1 is SGHDT and CDR2 is YYEEEE. J lost 3 bases, V lost 2 bases, and 4 bases had no gene match. Here the CDR3 reads CASSLTGTGGYEQYF. DNA of the CDR3: TGTGCCAGCAGCTTAACCGGGACAGGGGGCTACGAGCAGTACTTC.

The chain combines TRBV30 with TRBJ1-5, with D maybe TRBD1 (6 bases). Trimming cost V 2 bases and J 2 bases, with 13 bases left between them. The CDR3 totals 15 residues. CDR1 and CDR2 (germline): GTSNPN, SVGIG (reference sequence). CDR3 sequence reads: CAWSRQQGGNQPQHF. For the CDR3, the DNA is TGTGCCTGGAGTAGGCAACAGGGAGGCAATCAGCCCCAGCATTTT.